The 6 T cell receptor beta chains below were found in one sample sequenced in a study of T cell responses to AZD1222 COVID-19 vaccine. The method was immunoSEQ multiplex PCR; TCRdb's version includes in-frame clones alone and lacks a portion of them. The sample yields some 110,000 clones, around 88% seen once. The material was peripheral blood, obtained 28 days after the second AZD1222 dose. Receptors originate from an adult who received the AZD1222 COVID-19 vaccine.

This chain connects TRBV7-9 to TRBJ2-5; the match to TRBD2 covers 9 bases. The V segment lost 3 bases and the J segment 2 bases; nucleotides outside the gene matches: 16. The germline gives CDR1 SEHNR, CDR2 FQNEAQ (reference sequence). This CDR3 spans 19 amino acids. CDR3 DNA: TGTGCCAGCAGCTTTTTGATCCGGCTAGCGGGGCCCCGACAAGAGACCCAGTACTTC. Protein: CASSFLIRLAGPRQETQYF.

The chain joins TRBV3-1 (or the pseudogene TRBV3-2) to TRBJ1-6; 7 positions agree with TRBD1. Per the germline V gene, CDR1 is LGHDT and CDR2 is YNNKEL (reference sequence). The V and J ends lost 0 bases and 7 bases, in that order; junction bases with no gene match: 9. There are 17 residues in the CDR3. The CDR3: CASSQDLPAGGNSPLHF. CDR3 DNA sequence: TGTGCCAGCAGCCAAGATCTACCGGCAGGGGGAAATTCACCCCTCCACTTT.

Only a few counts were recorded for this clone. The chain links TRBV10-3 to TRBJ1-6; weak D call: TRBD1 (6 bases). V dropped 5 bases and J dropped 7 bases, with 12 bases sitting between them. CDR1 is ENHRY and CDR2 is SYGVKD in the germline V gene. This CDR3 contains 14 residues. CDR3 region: CAISLGQMNSPLHF. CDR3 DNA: TGTGCCATCAGTCTCGGACAGATGAATTCACCCCTCCACTTT.

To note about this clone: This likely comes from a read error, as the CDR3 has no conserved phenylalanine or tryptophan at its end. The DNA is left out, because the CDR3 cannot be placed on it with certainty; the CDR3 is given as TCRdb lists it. The CDR3 is CASTPPKGQA. This chain connects TRBV12-3 or TRBV12-4 to TRBJ1-1; the DNA was not compared with TRBD1, the D call given in the table. The CDR3 numbers 10 amino acids, ends counted.

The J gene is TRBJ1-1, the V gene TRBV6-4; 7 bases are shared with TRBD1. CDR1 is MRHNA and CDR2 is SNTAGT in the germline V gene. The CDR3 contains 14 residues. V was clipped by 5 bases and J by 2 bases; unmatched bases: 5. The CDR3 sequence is CASSPGQSNTEAFF. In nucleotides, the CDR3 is TGTGCCAGCAGTCCGGGACAGTCCAACACTGAAGCTTTCTTT.

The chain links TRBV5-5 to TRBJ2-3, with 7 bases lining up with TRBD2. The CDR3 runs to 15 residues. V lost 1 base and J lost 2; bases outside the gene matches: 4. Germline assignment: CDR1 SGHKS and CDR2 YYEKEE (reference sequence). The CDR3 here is CASSLRRGFTDTQYF. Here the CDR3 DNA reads TGTGCCAGCAGCTTGAGGCGGGGGTTCACAGATACGCAGTATTTT.